This T cell receptor beta chain derives from a study of regulatory T cells in long-lasting Graves disease (dated by TCRdb to the early 2020s). About the study as a whole: Patients with newly diagnosed Graves' disease had been on antithyroid drugs for under 3 months. Persistent Graves' disease patients were compared with newly diagnosed Graves' disease patients by peripheral blood TCR sequencing and RNA sequencing. The study took place in China and was registered as a clinical trial. A total of roughly 33 samples underwent TCR sequencing: about 13 from persistent and roughly 20 from newly diagnosed Graves' disease patients. Paper-wide results and their limitations: Persistent patients shared more public clonotypes among themselves (under 3,000) than newly diagnosed patients did (about 970). The authors acknowledged the small sample size as a limitation that may reduce accuracy. Persistent disease showed preferential use of TRBV28, TRBJ1-2 and TRBJ2-5, whereas newly diagnosed disease favored TRBV20-1 and TRBJ2-1. Persistent Graves' disease patients showed lower TCR Shannon entropy and fewer highly expanded clones than newly diagnosed patients, suggesting clonal expansion. Because the primary lesion, thyroid tissue, could not be accessed, the study looked at peripheral blood alone. Only the TCR beta chain was sequenced and analyzed.

The CDR3 runs 14 residues from the cysteine to the phenylalanine. Just CDR3 DNA is preserved here, 42 bases in frame from base 1. V and J lose 2 bases and 7 bases, and a span of 16 bases separates them. Looking up the germline V gene yields CDR1 SGHRS and CDR2 YFSETQ. The sample's time point label, decoded: newly diagnosed GD, antithyroid drugs for less than 3 months. For both TCR sequencing and RNA sequencing, RNA was extracted from PBMCs using TRIzol. The diagnosis of Graves' disease was made according to American Thyroid Association guidelines. Patients were recruited from an endocrinology department in Xi'an, China. Each patient gave approximately 9.7 milliliters of peripheral blood, collected in an EDTA anticoagulant tube. PBMCs were isolated by Ficoll Paque Plus density gradient separation without further T cell sorting. RNA quality was checked with an Agilent 2100 Bioanalyzer and agarose gel, and concentration with a NanoDrop 2000.

The method behind the library was multiplex PCR. The reads were generated on an Illumina HiSeq 4000. TCR beta libraries were built with iRepertoire HTBI primers and Arm-PCR amplification of CDR3 regions. PCR products were gel purified before sequencing. Regarding the original processing steps: Gene usage analysis of CDR3 amino acid clonotypes relied on the roughly 67 TRBV and 15 or so TRBJ segments identified across samples. COPE and FqMerger were used to merge the filtered high-quality paired reads into contigs. BLAST was used to align contigs to IMGT TRBV, TRBD and TRBJ reference genes, and CDR3 was defined according to IMGT. Any clonotype with a frequency above 0.1% was counted as a highly expanded clone. Shannon entropy was used to measure repertoire diversity, and the Gini coefficient was used to measure V-J evenness. Clonotypes shared by more than one individual were considered public. TCRdb took the public reads, trimmed them with fastp at Q25, ran MiXCR for clone calling and kept in-frame beta chains. When rows share a CDR3 protein, they turn into one entry using the most common DNA and genes. V and J calls and clone size were set by TCRdb, not the authors. The sample includes around 500,000 distinct CDR3 sequences, with approximately 15% observed a single time. Of the sample, under 10% falls within the top ten clones.

In this sample, this clonotype turned up many times. Its antigen specificity is not known. Base qualities are not provided; no much larger clone lies one nucleotide away. These data also formed part of another study, on T cells in Graves' hyperthyroidism and ophthalmopathy. The second study reports: Graves' hyperthyroidism was defined as stable when no progression to ophthalmopathy occurred over 18 months of follow-up. Hyperthyroidism patients were newly diagnosed, with disease duration under 2 months, and aged 18 to 65 years. Exclusion was applied to patients with uncontrolled infections, other autoimmune diseases, pregnancy or lactation. Diagnoses were established on the basis of clinical symptoms, serum thyroxine and TRAb, thyroid ultrasound, and orbital computed tomography. The TCR CDR3 was subjected to a first round of RT-PCR using the HTBI primer set and the Qiagen OneStep RT-PCR kit. Blood samples also contained most of the expanded thyroid clonotypes (frequency above 0.001), which suggests that blood repertoires may reflect thyroid immune responses. A model built on a 13 V-J signature distinguished ophthalmopathy from stable hyperthyroidism, reaching 85% to 90% sensitivity and about 81% specificity in cross-validation and 80%/75% in testing. During validation, the model predicted progression to ophthalmopathy a median of approximately 6.5 months ahead of onset, with around 65% sensitivity and almost 75% specificity. To identify distinguishing TCR V-J signatures, a discovery cohort of around 100 patients was used, comprising 40 to 45 with Graves' ophthalmopathy and 57 with stable Graves' hyperthyroidism. Prospective prediction of ophthalmopathy was tested in an independent validation cohort consisting of fewer than 20 hyperthyroidism patients and over 15 patients who later progressed to ophthalmopathy. The 75 to 100 discovery patients were divided at random into training and test sets in a 7:3 ratio. In addition, the study compared T-cell repertoires in thyroid tissue and in blood from 6 or 7 Graves' hyperthyroidism patients. After sampling, hyperthyroidism patients received methimazole starting at 30 mg daily, and ophthalmopathy patients received high-dose intravenous methylprednisolone. Libraries were constructed in a second round of multiplex PCR, after which size selection and purification were carried out. The libraries were sequenced on an Illumina HiSeq2000 using paired-end 100 bp reads. SOAPnuke was used to process the raw data, removing reads that contained adapters or uncalled bases, had a mean Phred below 15, or lacked an exact match to the constant primer or identifier. High-quality paired reads were merged using COPE v1.2.5, and each unique nucleotide sequence was defined as a clonotype. Clonotypes were aligned to IMGT TRBV, TRBD and TRBJ reference segments using MiTCR v1.1. Analysis was restricted to V-J combinations with a frequency above 0.0001, which covered roughly 99% of repertoires. A TCS score was defined as the ratio of F50 (clonal expansion) to E x V (chaos), with BLOSUM62-based TCRdist applied between CDR3 peptides within each V-J. Welch's t-statistics and random forest reduced just over 500 V-J features to about 12, which were used in a naive Bayes classifier (R e1071). No statistical method was used to set the sample size in advance, and investigators knew the group allocation. TCR Vbeta CDR3 sequencing of approximately 140 peripheral blood samples (under 45 ophthalmopathy, about 80 hyperthyroidism and approximately 17 progressor patients) is reported in the paper.

The sequence links TRBV5-1 to TRBJ2-7, with the D segment identity uncertain. This sequence originates from a man aged 30 to 39 with Graves disease. Donor details come from another sample of the same person, matched by shared clones. Sample: peripheral blood mononuclear cells (PBMCs), taken at new diagnosis, from a patient treated with antithyroid drugs. The sequenced DNA is TGCGCCAGCAGCTTAGCGAACGCCGGGCGGGAGCAGTACTTC. Translated, this is CASSLANAGREQYF.